This T cell receptor (beta chain) stems from a study of blood T cell repertoires in COVID-19. Clones were sequenced by immunoSEQ multiplex PCR, and TCRdb holds only the in-frame ones, with some missing. Among approximately 150,000 clones listed, more than 75% were seen once. CDR1 and CDR2 (germline): MDHEN, SYDVKM. J was trimmed by 13 bases and V by 5 bases; bases with no gene match: 22. This CDR3 has 17 residues. The clonotype was recovered from a man between 35 and 55 years old who had recovered from COVID-19. Source material: PBMCs or T cells enriched from blood (not recorded which). This chain uses TRBV28 with TRBJ2-2, with 7 positions matching TRBD1. The CDR3 sequence is CASSTPTGQGEIAGLFF. CDR3 in DNA: TGTGCCAGCAGTACTCCCACGGGGCAGGGGGAGATAGCAGGGCTGTTTTTT.